This is a list of T cell receptor beta chains from one sample in a study of blood T cells in healthy people across ages. TCRdb reanalysed the 5' RACE reads using MiXCR and keeps one entry per CDR3 protein. This table has roughly 2 million distinct CDR3 sequences, 49% appearing once. What was sequenced was blood. The origin of the receptors is a woman between 40 and 55 years old in good health. Both conserved end residues are part of each CDR3. The D gene is left open where the match is weak. Where a row states a size, it is once, few, many or the class of an expanded clone; other rows omit it.

clone_size	j_call	v_call	d_call	cdr3_aa	cdr3_nt
.	TRBJ1-5	TRBV12-3/TRBV12-4	.	CASRSTGGVAQPQHF	TGTGCCAGCAGGTCCACCGGGGGGGTTGCTCAGCCCCAGCATTTT
.	TRBJ2-5	TRBV12-3/TRBV12-4	TRBD2	CASSYRLGGGIQETQYF	TGTGCCAGCAGTTACCGGTTGGGCGGGGGGATCCAAGAGACCCAGTACTTC
.	TRBJ2-6	TRBV6-6	.	CASREKGAGANVLTF	TGTGCCAGCAGAGAGAAGGGGGCTGGGGCCAACGTCCTGACTTTC
.	TRBJ1-2	TRBV6-2/TRBV6-3	.	CASSYSRPGDGYTF	TGTGCCAGCAGTTACTCGAGGCCTGGGGATGGCTACACCTTC
.	TRBJ1-2	TRBV20-1	.	CSASGAGRNGYTF	TGCAGTGCTAGTGGGGCGGGGCGGAATGGCTACACCTTC
.	TRBJ1-1	TRBV7-3	.	CASSSGAQTGTEAFF	TGTGCCAGCAGCTCAGGGGCCCAGACGGGCACTGAAGCTTTCTTT
.	TRBJ1-2	TRBV19	.	CASSIPRETGMSGGYTF	TGTGCCAGTAGTATCCCCCGGGAGACAGGAATGTCCGGCGGCTACACCTTC
.	TRBJ1-4	TRBV27	.	CASSLGADSRYNGANEKLFF	TGTGCCAGCAGTTTGGGGGCAGATTCACGATATAACGGTGCTAATGAAAAACTGTTTTTT
few	TRBJ2-5	TRBV10-3	.	CAIRPGAQETQYF	TGTGCCATCAGACCCGGGGCCCAAGAGACCCAGTACTTC
.	TRBJ1-2	TRBV7-2	.	CASSSVSDYGYTF	TGTGCCAGCAGCTCGGTCTCAGACTATGGCTACACCTTC
.	TRBJ2-7	TRBV28	.	CASRYQSAYEQYF	TGTGCCAGCAGATATCAATCAGCGTACGAGCAGTACTTC
.	TRBJ2-1	TRBV24-1	TRBD2	CATSDYGSGGEETQFF	TGTGCCACCAGTGATTATGGTAGCGGGGGTGAAGAGACCCAGTTCTTC
.	TRBJ1-2	TRBV7-9	TRBD1	CASSLHGTGVLYGYTF	TGTGCCAGCAGCTTACACGGAACAGGGGTACTCTATGGCTACACCTTC
.	TRBJ1-6	TRBV20-1	.	CSAKGGANSPLHF	TGCAGTGCAAAAGGGGGGGCCAATTCACCCCTCCACTTT
once	TRBJ1-6	TRBV4-3	TRBD1	CASSQLQGAGNSPLHF	TGCGCCAGCAGCCAACTACAGGGGGCCGGGAATTCACCCCTCCACTTT
.	TRBJ1-1	TRBV28	.	CASSFARANTEAFF	TGTGCCAGCAGTTTCGCCAGGGCGAACACTGAAGCTTTCTTT
.	TRBJ2-1	TRBV9	TRBD2	CASSVQTSGGAGEQFF	TGTGCCAGCAGCGTACAGACTAGCGGGGGGGCCGGTGAGCAGTTCTTC
.	TRBJ2-7	TRBV28	TRBD1	CASPPSGTGVSYEQYF	TGTGCCAGCCCCCCGTCCGGGACAGGCGTCTCCTACGAGCAGTACTTC
.	TRBJ2-1	TRBV9	TRBD1	CASSVAPGTGGFEQFF	TGTGCCAGCAGCGTAGCTCCCGGGACAGGGGGCTTTGAGCAGTTCTTC
.	TRBJ1-2	TRBV18	.	CASSPSGTVGDGYTF	TGTGCCAGCTCACCCTCTGGGACCGTGGGTGATGGCTACACCTTC
few	TRBJ2-1	TRBV11-2	.	CASSFLQLGDNEQFF	TGTGCCAGCAGCTTCCTACAGCTCGGGGACAATGAGCAGTTCTTC
.	TRBJ2-3	TRBV28	.	CAVYTGAYTQYF	TGTGCCGTCTACACCGGGGCGTATACGCAGTATTTT
.	TRBJ1-2	TRBV7-2	.	CASSLAGSLYGYTF	TGTGCCAGCAGCTTAGCCGGGTCTCTTTATGGCTACACCTTC
.	TRBJ2-5	TRBV20-1	TRBD1	CSARALDRAASRETQYF	TGCAGTGCTAGAGCACTGGACAGGGCTGCTTCGAGAGAGACCCAGTACTTC
few	TRBJ2-1	TRBV4-3	.	CASSQDGRLAGDEQFF	TGCGCCAGCAGCCAAGATGGACGTCTTGCCGGCGATGAGCAGTTCTTC
.	TRBJ1-6	TRBV12-3/TRBV12-4	TRBD1	CASSPTRQGSRNSPLHF	TGTGCCAGCAGTCCCACTCGACAGGGGTCGCGGAATTCACCCCTCCACTTT
once	TRBJ1-2	TRBV20-1	.	CSALAGNRDYGYTF	TGCAGTGCCCTTGCGGGAAATCGCGACTATGGCTACACCTTC
.	TRBJ2-3	TRBV19	.	CASSIASDTQYF	TGTGCCAGTAGTATAGCTTCAGATACGCAGTATTTT
few	TRBJ2-1	TRBV20-1	TRBD2	CSATWDLTSGGPISYNEQFF	TGCAGTGCTACTTGGGATTTGACTAGCGGGGGCCCAATATCCTACAATGAGCAGTTCTTC
.	TRBJ2-1	TRBV4-3	TRBD1	CASNQDDAGGSYNEQFF	TGCGCCAGCAACCAAGATGACGCAGGGGGCTCCTACAATGAGCAGTTCTTC
few	TRBJ2-7	TRBV20-1	TRBD1	CSAIGTGDLPYEQYF	TGCAGTGCGATCGGGACAGGGGATCTCCCCTACGAGCAGTACTTC
many	TRBJ2-7	TRBV28	.	CASSLRGAYEQYF	TGTGCCAGCAGTTTAAGGGGGGCCTACGAGCAGTACTTC
few	TRBJ2-1	TRBV28	.	CASSLSSGSPVMNEQFF	TGTGCCAGCAGTTTATCCTCGGGCAGCCCGGTTATGAATGAGCAGTTCTTC
once	TRBJ2-7	TRBV18	.	CASSTPDQGSYEQYF	TGTGCCAGCTCAACCCCAGACCAGGGATCCTACGAGCAGTACTTC
.	TRBJ1-2	TRBV9	.	CASSVATGVGTFGYGYTF	TGTGCCAGCAGCGTAGCTACGGGAGTTGGGACATTCGGCTATGGCTACACCTTC
.	TRBJ2-1	TRBV15	.	CATSRAGAGISNEQFF	TGTGCCACCAGCAGAGCCGGGGCCGGGATTTCCAATGAGCAGTTCTTC
few	TRBJ2-5	TRBV28	TRBD1	CASGTGGGTQYF	TGTGCCAGCGGGACAGGCGGTGGGACCCAGTACTTC
few	TRBJ2-7	TRBV18	.	CASSPGQFDEQYF	TGTGCCAGCTCACCCGGACAGTTCGACGAGCAGTACTTC
once	TRBJ1-1	TRBV18	.	CASSPPSSPEAFF	TGTGCCAGCTCACCACCCAGCAGTCCTGAAGCTTTCTTT
.	TRBJ2-1	TRBV5-1	TRBD1	CASSPIRGQVDEQFF	TGCGCCAGCAGCCCAATCAGGGGGCAGGTAGATGAGCAGTTCTTC
.	TRBJ2-3	TRBV2	TRBD2	CATGSGGARDTQYF	TGTGCCACCGGTAGCGGGGGGGCCAGAGATACGCAGTATTTT
.	TRBJ2-1	TRBV7-9	TRBD1	CASSPGGWRGEQFF	TGTGCCAGCAGCCCAGGGGGCTGGAGGGGTGAGCAGTTCTTC
.	TRBJ2-5	TRBV4-2	.	CASSQDPPQTSNLVETQYF	TGTGCCAGCAGCCAAGATCCCCCCCAAACTAGCAACCTGGTAGAGACCCAGTACTTC
many	TRBJ2-5	TRBV7-2	.	CASSYFRGRWETQYF	TGTGCCAGCAGCTACTTCCGAGGGCGTTGGGAGACCCAGTACTTC
.	TRBJ1-1	TRBV7-9	TRBD1	CASSFGQGTEAFF	TGTGCCAGCAGCTTTGGACAGGGCACTGAAGCTTTCTTT
few	TRBJ2-1	TRBV25-1	.	CASSEQGAGGYEQFF	TGTGCCAGCAGTGAACAGGGGGCGGGAGGGTATGAGCAGTTCTTC
few	TRBJ2-1	TRBV4-3	.	CASSRSLFRYNEQFF	TGCGCCAGCAGCCGGTCTCTATTCCGCTACAATGAGCAGTTCTTC
few	TRBJ1-5	TRBV7-8	.	CASSSGAGGGAIWNQPQHF	TGTGCCAGCAGCTCGGGGGCTGGCGGGGGCGCAATATGGAATCAGCCCCAGCATTTT
few	TRBJ2-3	TRBV5-6	.	CASSLKVLRSTDTQYF	TGTGCCAGCAGCTTGAAAGTCTTACGGAGCACAGATACGCAGTATTTT
.	TRBJ2-7	TRBV20-1	TRBD2	CSARDKGLGTSGDEQYF	TGCAGTGCTAGAGATAAAGGGCTCGGGACTAGCGGGGACGAGCAGTACTTC
.	TRBJ1-2	TRBV4-3	TRBD1	CASSQARTGFNYGYTF	TGCGCCAGCAGCCAAGCGAGGACAGGGTTTAACTATGGCTACACCTTC
.	TRBJ2-7	TRBV11-2	.	CASSLEPGIPYEQYF	TGTGCCAGCAGCTTAGAACCCGGGATCCCCTACGAGCAGTACTTC